Listed here are 23 T cell receptor beta chains from one sample, sequenced in a study of blood T cell repertoires in COVID-19. The assay was immunoSEQ multiplex PCR, and TCRdb's table has in-frame clones only and misses some. The sample contains nearly 300,000 clones, approximately 84% of which appear only once. The sample taken for sequencing was peripheral blood. The origin of the receptors is a human donor with COVID-19, enrolled during active disease. The donor label of this sample is uncertain.

This clone has just one count. The rearrangement uses TRBV5-4 and TRBJ2-5; weak D call: TRBD2 (6 bases). Trimming cost V 0 bases and J 7 bases, with 16 bases left between them. The CDR3 spans 15 residues. Germline-derived CDR1 and CDR2 are SGHNT and YYREEE (reference sequence). The CDR3 DNA follows: TGTGCCAGCAGCTTGGCCGGGACTTTTGTTTGGACCCAGTACTTC. Protein product: CASSLAGTFVWTQYF.

V and J are TRBV6-5 and TRBJ1-1, with unresolved D. There are 13 residues in the CDR3. Trimming pared 10 bases from V and 4 bases from J, leaving 16 bases between. Germline V gives CDR1 MNHEY, CDR2 SVGAGI. CDR3 coding DNA: TGTGCCATCGTTGTCTCCCTCGGCACTGAAGCTTTCTTT. Amino acids: CAIVVSLGTEAFF.

This clone was seen ten or more times. The V gene is TRBV5-1, the J gene TRBJ2-7; weak D call: TRBD2 (6 bases). Trimming shortened V by 2 bases and J by 3 bases, and 12 bases separated the two germline ends. CDR1 is SGHRS, CDR2 YFSETQ, per germline. This CDR3 region has 14 residues. CDR3 sequence: CASSFAGRVYEQYF. CDR3 bases: TGCGCCAGCAGCTTCGCGGGACGAGTCTACGAGCAGTACTTC.

The chain joins TRBV28 to TRBJ2-5; 14 positions match TRBD2. V lost 3 bases and J lost 5; bases outside the gene matches: 2. Germline V gene data show CDR1 as MDHEN and CDR2 as SYDVKM. The CDR3 covers 15 residues. The chain's CDR3 is CASSLGLAGAETQYF. CDR3 DNA: TGTGCCAGCAGTTTGGGACTAGCGGGAGCGGAGACCCAGTACTTC.

This chain connects TRBV10-2 to TRBJ1-1; perhaps TRBD1 as D (5 bases). Germline V gives CDR1 WSHSY, CDR2 SAAADI. The CDR3 consists of 15 residues. V lost 9 bases to trimming and J lost 2 bases, with 19 bases between them. In nucleotides, the CDR3 is TGCGCCAGGGAGGAGGGGTTTGGGGAAAACACTGAAGCTTTCTTT. Translating it yields CAREEGFGENTEAFF.

The chain employs TRBV5-1 and TRBJ2-1; D is unclear. Germline V gene lookup returns CDR1 SGHRS and CDR2 YFSETQ. The CDR3 loop spans 14 amino acids. Trimming left V 0 bases short and J 3 bases short, with 7 bases between. CDR3 sequence (DNA): TGCGCCAGCAGCTTGGGGTCAGTCTACAATGAGCAGTTCTTC. Amino acid sequence: CASSLGSVYNEQFF.

V gene TRBV3-1 (or the pseudogene TRBV3-2) combines with J gene TRBJ2-7, with D tentatively TRBD1 (6 bases). Trimming took 4 bases from V and 3 from J, leaving 13 bases between them. Germline loops: CDR1 LGHDT, CDR2 YNNKEL (reference sequence). The CDR3 consists of 14 residues. The CDR3 region is CASSPGTPVYEQYF. The CDR3 DNA reads TGTGCCAGCAGCCCCGGGACACCAGTCTACGAGCAGTACTTC.

This clone was observed at least ten times. The chain employs TRBV9 and TRBJ1-5; D uncertain. Trimming removed 3 bases from V and 3 bases from J, with 7 bases in between. The CDR3 totals 13 residues. Germline CDR1 and CDR2: SGDLS and YYNGEE. CDR3 loop: CASSATLNQPQHF. The DNA for the CDR3 is TGTGCCAGCAGCGCTACTCTCAATCAGCCCCAGCATTTT.

This chain connects TRBV7-3 to TRBJ2-1; 7 nucleotides line up with TRBD1. The CDR3 consists of 13 residues. The V and J ends lost 5 bases and 9 bases, in that order; junction bases with no gene match: 7. Germline V gene lookup returns CDR1 SGHTA and CDR2 FQGTGA. The CDR3 DNA follows: TGTGCCAGCAGCCCCAAAACAGGGGCTGAGCAGTTCTTC. This encodes CASSPKTGAEQFF.

This clone occurred a few times. Here the CDR3 reads CASSLALLAQETQYF. CDR3 DNA: TGTGCCAGCAGCTTAGCTCTTCTAGCTCAAGAGACCCAGTACTTC. The rearrangement uses TRBV7-6 and TRBJ2-5, with D possibly TRBD2 on 5 matching bases. The germline CDR1 and CDR2 sequences are SGHVS and FNYEAQ. Between the trimmed V and J ends, which lost 0 bases and 2 bases, there was a span of 10 bases. CDR3 length equals 15 residues.

The CDR3 nucleotides read TGTGCCAGCAGCTTCACAATGAACACTGAAGCTTTCTTT. It translates to CASSFTMNTEAFF. This sequence joins TRBV9 and TRBJ1-1; D not resolved. Germline loops: CDR1 SGDLS, CDR2 YYNGEE. The CDR3 extends over 13 amino acids. Trimming cost V 4 bases and J 0 bases, with 7 bases left between them.

The chain couples TRBV30 to TRBJ2-3, with D possibly matching TRBD2 (5 bases). The ends were cut back, 2 bases at V and 0 bases at J, with 12 bases in the middle. CDR1 and CDR2 from the germline V gene are GTSNPN and SVGIG (reference sequence). The CDR3 has 15 residues. As DNA, the CDR3 is TGTGCCTGGAGTCGTAAGACTACCAGCACAGATACGCAGTATTTT. Translating it yields CAWSRKTTSTDTQYF.

The chain couples TRBV11-2 to TRBJ2-5; 7 nucleotides align to TRBD2. This CDR3 contains 14 residues. The J segment lost 6 bases and the V segment lost 4 bases, leaving 8 bases of the junction unmatched. The germline V gene has CDR1 SGHAT and CDR2 FQNNGV. CDR3 sequence reads: CASSSGTTPKTQYF. CDR3 nucleotides: TGTGCCAGCAGCTCCGGGACTACCCCCAAGACCCAGTACTTC. Together with reference TRBV11-2 and TRBJ2-5, the CDR3 gives the full variable domain: EAGVAQSPRYKIIEKRQSVAFWCNPISGHATLYWYQQILGQGPKLLIQFQNNGVVDDSQLPKDRFSAERLKGVDSTLKIQPAKLEDSAVYLCASSSGTTPKTQYFGPGTRLLVL.

This chain joins TRBV28 and TRBJ1-2, with 8 bases lining up with TRBD1. This CDR3 spans 16 amino acids. The J segment lost 4 bases and the V segment lost 5 bases, leaving 12 bases of the junction unmatched. The germline CDR1 and CDR2 sequences are MDHEN and SYDVKM. The CDR3 spells CASSLPAGQGSYGYTF. For the CDR3, the DNA is TGTGCCAGCAGTCTACCCGCCGGACAGGGATCCTATGGCTACACCTTC.

The chain employs TRBV7-2 and TRBJ1-4; D unclear. The CDR3 consists of 16 residues. Trimming took off 4 bases at V and 8 bases at J, with 20 bases between the two ends. From germline, CDR1 is SGHTA and CDR2 FQGNSA. Written as DNA, the CDR3 is TGTGCCAGCAGCTCCGCCCCAGCGGCCGAGGAGGAAAAACTGTTTTTT. This translates into CASSSAPAAEEEKLFF.

The gene calls are TRBV6-5 and TRBJ2-7; possible D gene TRBD1, 6 bases. Germline V gives CDR1 MNHEY, CDR2 SVGAGI. The ends were cut back, 2 bases at V and 3 bases at J, with 14 bases in the middle. CDR3 length: 15 amino acids. Written as DNA, the CDR3 is TGTGCCAGCAGTTACGGGCAGGGGTCTTTCTACGAGCAGTACTTC. Translated: CASSYGQGSFYEQYF.

The genes are TRBV1 and TRBJ2-2; TRBD1, the table's D call, lacks a check against the DNA. TRBV1 is assigned pseudogene status. The CDR3 is made up of 17 amino acids. CDR3 sequence: CTSSHEKGERSTGELFF. The CDR3 DNA reads as TGCACCAGCAGCCATGAAAAGGGGGAAAGGTCCACCGGGGAGCTGTTTTTT.

About this clone: Compared with germline, one end of the junction differs, possibly owing to a read error. The chain employs TRBV7-9 and TRBJ2-3, with 7 bases fitting TRBD1. The length of the CDR3 is 17 residues. Germline V gene sequence: CDR1 SEHNR, CDR2 FQNEAQ (reference sequence). CDR3 amino acids: CASSLATTGVGTDTQYF. CDR3 nucleotide sequence: TGTGCCAGCAGCCTAGCCACTACAGGGGTTGGCACAGATACGCAGTATTTT.

V gene TRBV11-3 combines with J gene TRBJ2-1; tentatively, D is TRBD1 (5 bases). This CDR3 spans 16 amino acids. From germline, CDR1 is SGHNT and CDR2 YENEEA. The germline V and J ends were trimmed by 1 base and 3 bases, with 13 bases remaining between them. This CDR3 is CASSLGGELSYNEQFF. The CDR3 DNA reads as TGTGCCAGCAGCTTAGGGGGCGAGCTGAGCTACAATGAGCAGTTCTTC.

This clone was seen a handful of times. This chain connects TRBV7-2 to TRBJ2-1; perhaps TRBD2 as D (5 bases). This CDR3 comprises 16 residues. Per the germline V gene, CDR1 is SGHTA and CDR2 is FQGNSA. The ends were cut back, 1 base at V and 6 bases at J, with 16 bases in the middle. The CDR3 is CASSLVGVARGNEQFF. The CDR3 DNA reads as TGTGCCAGCAGCTTAGTCGGGGTAGCCCGCGGCAATGAGCAGTTCTTC. Based on the CDR3 plus reference TRBV7-2 and TRBJ2-1, the full variable domain is GAGVSQSPSNKVTEKGKDVELRCDPISGHTALYWYRQSLGQGLEFLIYFQGNSAPDKSGLPSDRFSAERTGGSVSTLTIQRTQQEDSAVYLCASSLVGVARGNEQFFGPGTRLTVL.

The chain links TRBV7-3 to TRBJ1-2; TRBD1 matches 7 bases. The ends lost 5 bases at V and 0 bases at J; junction bases unmatched: 6. This CDR3 contains 15 residues. Germline lookup yields CDR1 SGHTA and CDR2 FQGTGA. The CDR3 DNA reads TGTGCCAGCAGCGAGACAGGGCCGTCTAACTATGGCTACACCTTC. This encodes CASSETGPSNYGYTF.

This rearrangement joins TRBV4-3 to TRBJ2-3; weak D call: TRBD2 (6 bases). Trimming took 1 base from V and 4 from J, leaving 9 bases between them. Germline V gives CDR1 LGHNA, CDR2 YSLEER. The CDR3 contains 14 residues. This CDR3 is CASSQAPGADTQYF. CDR3 nucleotides: TGCGCCAGCAGCCAAGCCCCGGGAGCAGATACGCAGTATTTT.

The chain carries TRBV3-1 (or the pseudogene TRBV3-2) and TRBJ2-7; unclear D gene. The V gene lost 0 bases and the J gene lost 4 bases, with 7 bases spanning the gap. This CDR3 contains 13 residues. Germline V gene lookup returns CDR1 LGHDT and CDR2 YNNKEL (reference sequence). In DNA, the CDR3 is TGTGCCAGCAGCCAAGACCTCCTGTACGAGCAGTACTTC. Protein sequence: CASSQDLLYEQYF.